The sequence of this TCR beta chain was determined in a study of cytomegalovirus exposure and HLA in healthy donors. Study results and caveats: Sequencing artifact likely explains a cluster of highly shared sequence variants. Listed as cytomegalovirus-associated were 164 TCR beta chains.

With 4 bases clipped from V and 8 bases from J, the junction kept 3 bases outside the gene matches. The CDR3 has 14 amino acids. Germline CDR1 SGHRS, CDR2 YFSETQ. Primers for the PCR totalled 60 Vbeta and 13 Jbeta. Produced via immunoSEQ multiplex PCR; TCRdb's table is partial and in-frame only. Of 75,000 to 90,000 clones in the sample, 60% to 85% were seen once. On this clone itself: Its antigen is unidentified.

Sequencing used PBMCs. This TCR came from a woman aged 40 to 55 in good health and CMV-seropositive. This chain uses TRBV5-1 with TRBJ1-6, with TRBD1 identical over 10 bases. The CDR3 region has the DNA TGCGCCAGCAGCCAGGGGACAGGGGATTCACCCCTCCACTTT. Residues: CASSQGTGDSPLHF.